Presented here are 13 T cell receptor beta chains from one specimen sequenced in a study of early T cells in non-severe SARS-CoV-2 infection. A single record per CDR3 protein comes from TCRdb applying MiXCR to the 5' RACE reads. The sample shows around 47,000 distinct CDR3 sequences, approximately 9.9% of them seen only once. The sequencing input was whole blood. These receptors all stem from an adult who was a healthcare worker with PCR-confirmed SARS-CoV-2 infection or an uninfected control (not recorded which).

There are many counts of this clonotype. The chain combines TRBV3-1 with TRBJ2-1, with D uncertain. The germline V and J ends were trimmed by 4 bases and 0 bases, with 10 bases remaining between them. The length of the CDR3 is 15 residues. The germline V gene encodes CDR1 LGHDT and CDR2 YNNKEL (reference sequence). CDR3 DNA sequence: TGTGCCAGCAGCCGCCCTCTGAGCTCCTACAATGAGCAGTTCTTC. This encodes CASSRPLSSYNEQFF.

The chain has TRBV19 and TRBJ1-2; D perhaps matches TRBD1 (5 bases). The CDR3 spans 13 residues. Germline values: CDR1 LNHDA, CDR2 SQIVND (reference sequence). V dropped 4 bases and J dropped 2 bases, with 8 bases sitting between them. Here the CDR3 reads CASSTTENYGYTF. The CDR3 DNA sequence: TGTGCCAGTAGTACGACAGAGAACTATGGCTACACCTTC.

This clonotype was picked up many times. The J gene is TRBJ2-7, the V gene TRBV21-1; TRBD1 reflects the table's D call only, with no check against the DNA. TRBV21-1 counts as a pseudogene. This CDR3 is built from 16 residues. CDR3: CASSNPRDRDSYEQYF. Here the CDR3 DNA reads TGTGCCAGCAGCAATCCCCGGGACAGGGACTCCTACGAGCAGTACTTC.

This clonotype was seen at least ten times. The chain carries TRBV28 and TRBJ2-3; the match to TRBD2 covers 11 bases. From germline, CDR1 is MDHEN and CDR2 SYDVKM. Germline trimming cut 3 bases from V and 5 bases from J; bases unmatched to any gene: 7. The CDR3 loop spans 16 amino acids. The chain's CDR3 is CASSLASGRIGDTQYF. The CDR3 DNA reads TGTGCCAGCAGTTTGGCTAGCGGGAGGATTGGAGATACGCAGTATTTT.

In nucleotides, the CDR3 is TGCAGTGCTGCGGACGGGAGGGATGTCTATGGCTACACCTTC. It is translated as CSAADGRDVYGYTF. This chain uses TRBV20-1 with TRBJ1-2, with no clear D. This CDR3 spans 14 amino acids. Germline V gene data show CDR1 as DFQATT and CDR2 as SNEGSKA (reference sequence). Trimming removed 5 bases at V and 4 bases at J, with 17 bases between.

This clonotype has only a few counts. CDR3 DNA sequence: TGTGCCAGCAGTCCTCGTGGGGCAGTGCCTCAGTTCTTC. Protein: CASSPRGAVPQFF. J is TRBJ2-1 and V is TRBV12-3 or TRBV12-4; possible D gene TRBD1, 5 bases. The CDR3 is 13 residues long. Trimming shortened V by 5 bases and J by 13 bases, and 18 bases separated the two germline ends.

The table lists this clonotype with a few counts. This rearrangement joins TRBV5-1 to TRBJ2-5; D not certain. Germline CDR1 is SGHRS and CDR2 is YFSETQ. The CDR3 is 14 residues long. V gave up 0 bases and J gave up 2 bases, with 8 bases separating them. The CDR3, as DNA: TGCGCCAGCAGCTTGGGGCAGGCACAAGAGACCCAGTACTTC. Translated: CASSLGQAQETQYF.

This clonotype was recorded at least ten times. This chain joins TRBV19 and TRBJ1-5, with a tentative D call TRBD1 (6 bases). CDR1 and CDR2 (germline): LNHDA, SQIVND (reference sequence). This CDR3 has 14 amino acids. V lost 8 bases, J lost 1 base, and 12 bases lay in between. The CDR3 reads CASWNRVSNQPQHF. The CDR3 DNA reads as TGTGCCAGTTGGAACAGGGTGAGCAATCAGCCCCAGCATTTT.

This clonotype was observed at least ten times. The CDR3: CASSQAGTSYNEQFF. The CDR3 DNA reads as TGTGCCAGCAGCCAAGCGGGGACCTCCTACAATGAGCAGTTCTTC. The chain couples TRBV3-1 to TRBJ2-1; D may match TRBD1 or TRBD2 (5 bases each). Germline lookup yields CDR1 LGHDT and CDR2 YNNKEL (reference sequence). The V end lost 1 base, the J end lost 0 bases, and 7 bases lay between the germline ends. The CDR3 loop spans 15 amino acids.

This clonotype was detected a few times. The rearrangement joins TRBV20-1 to TRBJ2-3; 12 bases align to TRBD1. Germline V gene data show CDR1 as DFQATT and CDR2 as SNEGSKA (reference sequence). The length of the CDR3 is 14 residues. The V and J ends lost 6 bases and 4 bases, in that order; junction bases with no gene match: 5. The CDR3 sequence: CSATGTGGSDTQYF. In DNA form, the CDR3 reads TGCAGTGCGACCGGGACAGGGGGCTCAGATACGCAGTATTTT.

This clonotype was seen at least ten times. The chain is built from TRBV4-3 and TRBJ2-3; D gene uncertain. Germline assignment: CDR1 LGHNA and CDR2 YSLEER. CDR3 length equals 13 residues. V lost 1 base and J lost 4, with 6 bases in between. Here the CDR3 DNA reads TGCGCCAGCAGCCAAGCGCTGGCAGATACGCAGTATTTT. Translated, it gives CASSQALADTQYF.

The sample holds many counts of this clonotype. This rearrangement joins TRBV29-1 to TRBJ2-7; TRBD1 might be the D (6 bases). CDR1 is SQVTM, CDR2 ANQGSEA, per germline. The V end lost 6 bases, the J end lost 2 bases, and 14 bases lay between the germline ends. This CDR3 has 13 residues. The DNA of the CDR3 is TGCAGCGTGGTAACAGGGACAACCTACGAGCAGTACTTC. Residues: CSVVTGTTYEQYF.

The rearrangement joins TRBV10-3 to TRBJ2-1; tentatively, D is TRBD1 (6 bases). CDR3 length: 14 residues. Trimming took 2 bases from V and 8 from J, leaving 13 bases between them. CDR1 is ENHRY, CDR2 SYGVKD, per germline. CDR3 in amino acids: CAISEPNRDDEQFF. The CDR3 DNA reads TGTGCCATCAGTGAGCCGAACAGGGACGATGAGCAGTTCTTC.